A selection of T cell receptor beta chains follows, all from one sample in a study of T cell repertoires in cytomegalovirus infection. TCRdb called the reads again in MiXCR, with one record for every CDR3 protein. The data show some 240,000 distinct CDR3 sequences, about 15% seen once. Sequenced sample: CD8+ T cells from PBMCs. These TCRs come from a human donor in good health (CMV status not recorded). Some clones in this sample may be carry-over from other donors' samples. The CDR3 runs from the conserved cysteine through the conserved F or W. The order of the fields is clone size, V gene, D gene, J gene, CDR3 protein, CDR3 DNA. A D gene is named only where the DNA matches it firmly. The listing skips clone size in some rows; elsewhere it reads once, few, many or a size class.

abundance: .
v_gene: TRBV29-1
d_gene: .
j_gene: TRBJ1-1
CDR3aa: CSVDPKFKGEEMGTEAFF
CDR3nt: TGCAGCGTTGACCCTAAGTTTAAAGGGGAGGAGATGGGCACTGAAGCTTTCTTT

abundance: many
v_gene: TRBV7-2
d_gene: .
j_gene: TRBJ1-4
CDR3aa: CASSLRGATNEKLFF
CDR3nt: TGTGCCAGCAGCCTGCGAGGCGCAACTAATGAAAAACTGTTTTTT

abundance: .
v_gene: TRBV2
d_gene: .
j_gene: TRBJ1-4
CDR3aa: CASITQGATNEKLFF
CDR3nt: TGTGCCAGCATCACACAGGGCGCAACTAATGAAAAACTGTTTTTT

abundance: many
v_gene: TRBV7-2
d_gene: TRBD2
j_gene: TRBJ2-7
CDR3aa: CASSLERGSYEQYF
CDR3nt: TGTGCCAGCAGCTTAGAGCGGGGCTCCTACGAGCAGTACTTC

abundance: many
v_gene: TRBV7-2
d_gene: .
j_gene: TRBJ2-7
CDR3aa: CASSLRKRQSSYEQYF
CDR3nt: TGTGCCAGCAGCCTACGCAAAAGACAGAGCTCCTACGAGCAGTACTTC

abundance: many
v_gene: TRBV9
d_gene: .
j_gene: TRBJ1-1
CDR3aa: CASSAAGGTEAFF
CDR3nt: TGTGCCAGCAGCGCCGCGGGGGGCACTGAAGCTTTCTTT

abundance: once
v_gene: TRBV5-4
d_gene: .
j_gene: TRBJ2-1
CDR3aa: CASSDADSQSYNEQFF
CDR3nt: TGTGCCAGCAGCGACGCGGACAGCCAATCCTACAATGAGCAGTTCTTC

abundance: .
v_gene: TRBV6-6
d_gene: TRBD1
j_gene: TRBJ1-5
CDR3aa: CASSFGTGVQPQHF
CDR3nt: TGTGCCAGCAGTTTCGGGACAGGGGTTCAGCCCCAGCATTTT

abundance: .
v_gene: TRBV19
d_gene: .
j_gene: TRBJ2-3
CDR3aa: CASHGDTQYF
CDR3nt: TGTGCCAGTCATGGAGATACGCAGTATTTT

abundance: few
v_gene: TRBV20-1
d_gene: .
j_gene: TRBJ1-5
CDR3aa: CSARDETEGVGSNQPQHF
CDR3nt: TGCAGTGCTAGAGACGAGACAGAGGGAGTCGGGAGCAATCAGCCCCAGCATTTT

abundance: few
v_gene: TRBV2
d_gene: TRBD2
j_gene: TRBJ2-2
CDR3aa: CASSEGGGRFAGELFF
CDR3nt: TGTGCCAGCAGTGAGGGCGGGGGGCGGTTTGCCGGGGAGCTGTTTTTT

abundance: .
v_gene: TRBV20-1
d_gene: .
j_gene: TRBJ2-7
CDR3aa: CSALPLLDYDEQYF
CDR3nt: TGCAGTGCTCTCCCCCTTCTAGATTACGACGAGCAGTACTTC

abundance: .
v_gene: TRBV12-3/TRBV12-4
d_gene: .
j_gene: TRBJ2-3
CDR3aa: CASSLMGTQYF
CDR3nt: TGTGCCAGCAGTTTAATGGGTACGCAGTATTTT

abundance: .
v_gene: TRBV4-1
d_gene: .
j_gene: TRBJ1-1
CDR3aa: CASSQDTGGLRTEAFF
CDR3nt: TGCGCCAGCAGCCAAGATACGGGGGGTTTGAGAACTGAAGCTTTCTTT

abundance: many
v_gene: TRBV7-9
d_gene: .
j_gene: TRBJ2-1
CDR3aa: CASSPIRATTGDEQFF
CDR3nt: TGTGCCAGCAGCCCGATTCGGGCCACAACTGGGGATGAGCAGTTCTTC

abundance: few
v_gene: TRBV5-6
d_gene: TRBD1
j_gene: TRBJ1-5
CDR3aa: CASSRQGVMSNQPQHF
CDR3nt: TGTGCCAGCAGCCGGCAGGGGGTAATGAGCAATCAGCCCCAGCATTTT

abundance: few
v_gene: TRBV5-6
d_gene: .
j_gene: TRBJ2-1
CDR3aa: CASSLGRGHEQFF
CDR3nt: TGTGCCAGCAGCTTGGGAAGGGGCCATGAGCAGTTCTTC

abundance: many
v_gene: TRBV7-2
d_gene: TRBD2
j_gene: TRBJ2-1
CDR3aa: CASSLSGVYNEQFF
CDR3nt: TGTGCCAGCAGCTTGAGCGGGGTCTACAATGAGCAGTTCTTC

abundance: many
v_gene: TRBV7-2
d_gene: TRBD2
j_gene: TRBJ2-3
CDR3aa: CASSSPGGGISTDTQYF
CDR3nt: TGTGCCAGCAGCTCACCGGGCGGGGGGATAAGCACAGATACGCAGTATTTT

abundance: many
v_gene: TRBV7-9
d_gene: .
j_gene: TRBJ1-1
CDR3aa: CASSPRVSMNTEAFF
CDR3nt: TGTGCCAGCAGCCCTCGGGTCAGCATGAACACTGAAGCTTTCTTT

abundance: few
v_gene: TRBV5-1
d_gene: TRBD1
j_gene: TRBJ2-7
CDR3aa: CASSGGRDSLYEQYF
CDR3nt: TGCGCCAGCAGCGGGGGCCGGGACAGCCTATACGAGCAGTACTTC

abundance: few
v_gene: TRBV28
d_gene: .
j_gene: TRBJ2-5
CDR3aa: CASSGQDSSTETQYF
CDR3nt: TGTGCCAGCAGTGGGCAGGACTCCTCGACGGAGACCCAGTACTTC

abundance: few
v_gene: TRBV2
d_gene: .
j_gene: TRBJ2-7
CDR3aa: CASTWTTSYEQYF
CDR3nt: TGTGCCAGCACCTGGACTACCTCCTACGAGCAGTACTTC

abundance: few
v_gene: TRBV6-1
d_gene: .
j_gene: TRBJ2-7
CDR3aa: CASSEAGGVPYEQYF
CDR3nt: TGTGCCAGCAGTGAAGCGGGTGGGGTTCCCTACGAGCAGTACTTC

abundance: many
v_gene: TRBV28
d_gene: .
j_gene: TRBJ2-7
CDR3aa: CASSLWTPNSYEQYF
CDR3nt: TGTGCCAGCAGTTTATGGACTCCGAACTCCTACGAGCAGTACTTC

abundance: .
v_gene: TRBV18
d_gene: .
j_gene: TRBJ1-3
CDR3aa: CASSPSTVLTGNTIYF
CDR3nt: TGTGCCAGCTCACCGTCGACAGTCCTTACTGGAAACACCATATATTTT

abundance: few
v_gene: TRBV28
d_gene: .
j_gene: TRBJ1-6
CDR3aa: CASSFGSFYNSPLHF
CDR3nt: TGTGCCAGCAGTTTTGGCAGCTTCTATAATTCACCCCTCCACTTT

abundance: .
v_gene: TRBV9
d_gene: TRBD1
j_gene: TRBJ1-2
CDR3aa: CASSGTGSNYGYTF
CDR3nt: TGTGCCAGCAGTGGGACAGGTTCCAACTATGGCTACACCTTC

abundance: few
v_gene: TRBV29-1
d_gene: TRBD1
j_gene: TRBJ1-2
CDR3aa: CSVDRDSETISSNYGYTF
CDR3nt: TGCAGCGTGGACAGGGACAGCGAGACCATTTCCTCTAACTATGGCTACACCTTC

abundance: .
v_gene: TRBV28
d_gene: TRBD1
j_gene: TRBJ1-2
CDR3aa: CASSLRGTATNYGYTF
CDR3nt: TGTGCCAGCAGTTTACGGGGGACAGCGACTAACTATGGCTACACCTTC

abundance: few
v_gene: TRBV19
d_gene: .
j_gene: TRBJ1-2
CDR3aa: CASRPVWGGDGYTF
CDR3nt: TGTGCCAGTAGACCCGTGTGGGGCGGAGACGGCTACACCTTC

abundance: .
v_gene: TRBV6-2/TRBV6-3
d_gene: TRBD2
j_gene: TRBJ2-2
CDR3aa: CASSYVAGASNTGELFF
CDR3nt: TGTGCCAGCAGTTACGTAGCGGGGGCCTCGAACACCGGGGAGCTGTTTTTT

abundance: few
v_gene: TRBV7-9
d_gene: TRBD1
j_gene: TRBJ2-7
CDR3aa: CASTRSGTDYEQYF
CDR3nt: TGTGCCAGCACCCGCTCCGGGACAGATTACGAGCAGTACTTC

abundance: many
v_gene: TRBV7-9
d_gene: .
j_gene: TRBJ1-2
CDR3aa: CASSFGDDSNGYTF
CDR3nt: TGTGCCAGCAGCTTCGGGGATGACAGCAATGGCTACACCTTC

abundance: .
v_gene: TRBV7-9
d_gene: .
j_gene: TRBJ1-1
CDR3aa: CASSFGGLNTEAFF
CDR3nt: TGTGCCAGCAGCTTTGGGGGCTTGAACACTGAAGCTTTCTTT

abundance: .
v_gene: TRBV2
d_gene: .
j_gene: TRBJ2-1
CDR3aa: CASSETASDEQFF
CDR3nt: TGTGCCAGCAGTGAGACTGCCAGCGATGAGCAGTTCTTC

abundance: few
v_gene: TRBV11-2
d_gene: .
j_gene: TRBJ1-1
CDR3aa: CASSLLGTAGAEAFF
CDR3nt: TGTGCCAGCAGCCTATTGGGGACCGCAGGGGCTGAAGCTTTCTTT

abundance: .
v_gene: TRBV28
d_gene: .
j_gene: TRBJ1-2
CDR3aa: CASSLSGAIPYGYTF
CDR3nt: TGTGCCAGCAGTTTGTCGGGCGCGATTCCGTATGGCTACACCTTC

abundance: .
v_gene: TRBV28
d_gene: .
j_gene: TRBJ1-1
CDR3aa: CASSPSRRGWMNTEAFF
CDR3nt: TGTGCCAGCAGTCCCTCCCGGAGGGGATGGATGAACACTGAAGCTTTCTTT

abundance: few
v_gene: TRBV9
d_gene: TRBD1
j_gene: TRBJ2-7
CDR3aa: CASSVEGQGWEQYF
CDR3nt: TGTGCCAGCAGCGTAGAGGGACAGGGTTGGGAGCAGTACTTC

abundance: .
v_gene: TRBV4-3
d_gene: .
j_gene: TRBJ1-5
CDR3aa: CASSPDLGNQPQHF
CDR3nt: TGCGCCAGCAGCCCGGACCTTGGGAATCAGCCCCAGCATTTT

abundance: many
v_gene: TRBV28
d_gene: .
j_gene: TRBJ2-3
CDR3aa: CASSLRSASTDTQYF
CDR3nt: TGTGCCAGCAGTTTACGGTCGGCTAGCACAGATACGCAGTATTTT

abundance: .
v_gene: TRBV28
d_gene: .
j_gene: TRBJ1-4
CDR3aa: CASSFIERDEKLFF
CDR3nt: TGTGCCAGCAGTTTTATCGAACGGGATGAAAAACTGTTTTTT

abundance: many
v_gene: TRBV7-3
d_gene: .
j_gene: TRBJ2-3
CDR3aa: CASSPDDRTYTDTQYF
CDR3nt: TGTGCCAGCAGCCCAGACGACAGGACCTACACAGATACGCAGTATTTT

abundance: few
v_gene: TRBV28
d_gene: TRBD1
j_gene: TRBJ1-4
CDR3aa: CASSFSRGWEKLFF
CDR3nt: TGTGCCAGCAGTTTTTCCAGGGGGTGGGAAAAACTGTTTTTT

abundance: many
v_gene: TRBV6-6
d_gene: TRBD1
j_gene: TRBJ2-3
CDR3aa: CASSANQGVTDTQYF
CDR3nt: TGTGCCAGCTCCGCCAACCAGGGGGTCACAGATACGCAGTATTTT

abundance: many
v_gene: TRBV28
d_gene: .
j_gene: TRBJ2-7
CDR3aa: CASSPTPGRAYEQYF
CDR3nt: TGTGCCAGCAGTCCTACCCCGGGCAGGGCCTACGAGCAGTACTTC

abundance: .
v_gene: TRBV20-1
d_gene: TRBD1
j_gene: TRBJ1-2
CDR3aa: CSAGTGAYYGYTF
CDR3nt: TGCAGTGCTGGGACAGGGGCTTACTATGGCTACACCTTC